This TCR beta chain derives from a study of spatial heterogeneity in lung cancer. Across the study: Sequence detection consistently recorded a greater number of beta-chain than alpha-chain sequences. Findings and limits, study-wide: Higher tumor mutation counts went along with higher counts of expanded intratumoral alpha and beta TCRs.

Concerning this clonotype itself: The antigen remains undetermined.

TCRdb used MiXCR to reprocess the 5' RACE reads, holding one entry per CDR3 protein. The sample has 10,000 or so distinct CDR3 sequences; roughly 12% are singletons. Time point indicated: sample taken at primary tumor resection. Researchers sequenced whole RNA taken from tumor, nontumor lung or frozen PBMC without sorting. Trimming removed 3 bases from V and 3 bases from J, with 10 bases in between. The germline CDR1 and CDR2 sequences are KGHSH and LQKENI. This CDR3 has 14 residues. The source was lung tumor tissue, collected at surgery. The V and J genes are TRBV18 and TRBJ2-3, with D possibly being TRBD2 (5 bases). The clonotype originates from a female donor with early-stage non-small cell lung cancer. In DNA form, the CDR3 reads TGTGCCAGCTCACCGGAGGCCGTTACAGATACGCAGTATTTT. Its protein product is CASSPEAVTDTQYF.